This T cell receptor beta chain was sequenced for a study of chemoradiotherapy in HPV16-positive cancers. Study as a whole: Candidate HPV-specific T-cell clones and common TCR motifs came from functional assays in two HPV16-positive patients. Study-level results: Candidate HPV-specific clones and E7-related TCR motifs grew in tumor during treatment.

This clone was detected a few times. Antigen: not known. Profiling relied on immunoSEQ multiplex PCR, and the TCRdb table lists in-frame clones only, not all of them. The sample contains approximately 15,000 clones, approximately 80% of which appear only once. Repertoires were sampled repeatedly during chemoradiotherapy. This CDR3 contains 14 residues. Germline V gene lookup returns CDR1 SEHNR and CDR2 FQNEAQ (reference sequence). With 3 bases removed from V and 4 bases from J, the gap between germline ends came to 13 bases. The chain is built from TRBV7-9 and TRBJ2-7; D possibly corresponds to TRBD2 (6 bases). The sample was acquired from a patient who underwent chemoradiotherapy. The clonotype originates from a human donor with HPV-associated anogenital cancer. CDR3 nucleotide sequence: TGTGCCAGCAGCTTTAACGAGGAGGGGTACGAGCAGTACTTC. This gives the protein CASSFNEEGYEQYF.